Below, 30 T cell receptor beta chains from the same sample are listed, as sequenced in a study of human T cells and chemical hapten exposure. TCRdb re-analysed the RACE reads in MiXCR, keeping a single row per CDR3 protein. Of roughly 380,000 distinct CDR3 sequences in the sample, roughly 5% were seen once. This sample's time point: patch test 1, 2 weeks after DPC sensitization. Treatment noted: therapeutic diphenylcyclopropenone sensitization with weekly scalp DPC. Here the sequenced sample was whole blood, taken in connection with sensitization to the hapten diphenylcyclopropenone (DPC). The receptors come from a woman in her 50s with alopecia areata. Some clones in this sample may be carry-over from other donors' samples.

In this sample, this clonotype turned up many times. The chain links TRBV28 to TRBJ2-7; D gene unclear. CDR1 is MDHEN, CDR2 SYDVKM, per germline. Trimming removed 6 bases at V and 2 bases at J, with 20 bases between. The CDR3 runs 16 residues. The CDR3 is CASRGWQTESTYEQYF. As DNA, the CDR3 is TGTGCCAGCAGAGGGTGGCAGACTGAGAGTACCTACGAGCAGTACTTC.

This clonotype appeared a few times. The V gene is TRBV20-1, the J gene TRBJ1-1, with 7 bases lining up with TRBD1. CDR1 and CDR2 (germline): DFQATT, SNEGSKA (reference sequence). The CDR3 consists of 13 residues. V gave up 6 bases and J gave up 1 base; unmatched junction bases: 5. CDR3 residues: CSAHRGPNTEAFF. DNA of the CDR3: TGCAGTGCACACAGGGGCCCGAACACTGAAGCTTTCTTT.

This clonotype was recorded at least ten times. The rearrangement links TRBV7-9 to TRBJ1-5; tentatively, D is TRBD1 (6 bases). CDR1 and CDR2 from the germline V gene are SEHNR and FQNEAQ (reference sequence). The CDR3 contains 14 residues. Between the trimmed V and J ends, which lost 5 bases and 6 bases, there was a span of 14 bases. DNA of the CDR3: TGTGCCAGCAGCCCGAAGGGGGGGAGTCAGCCCCAGCATTTT. Translation: CASSPKGGSQPQHF. The full variable domain, completed using reference TRBV7-9 and TRBJ1-5, is DTGVSQNPRHKITKRGQNVTFRCDPISEHNRLYWYRQTLGQGPEFLTYFQNEAQLEKSRLLSDRFSAERPKGSFSTLEIQRTEQGDSAMYLCASSPKGGSQPQHFGDGTRLSIL.

This clonotype was seen ten or more times. The chain couples TRBV6-4 to TRBJ1-1; D remains ambiguous. The ends were cut back, 2 bases at V and 1 base at J, with 2 bases in the middle. This CDR3 has 12 residues. The germline V gene encodes CDR1 MRHNA and CDR2 SNTAGT. This CDR3 reads CASSDRNTEAFF. CDR3 DNA: TGTGCCAGCAGTGACAGGAACACTGAAGCTTTCTTT.

CDR3 nucleotide sequence: TGCAGTGCTAGAGTTGCGACCGCTTCACCCCTCCACTTT. Residues: CSARVATASPLHF. V gene TRBV20-1 combines with J gene TRBJ1-6; no definite D call. This CDR3 contains 13 residues. V was cut by 1 base and J by 9 bases, with 10 bases left in between. CDR1 and CDR2 from the germline V gene are DFQATT and SNEGSKA (reference sequence).

The V call is TRBV6-6, the J call TRBJ2-2; D tentatively fits TRBD1 or TRBD2 (6 bases each). V was shortened by 6 bases and J by 5 bases, with 16 bases between the two germline ends. This CDR3 region has 15 residues. Looked up from germline, CDR1 is MNHNY and CDR2 is SVGAGI (reference sequence). This chain's CDR3 is CASSQGGSGTGELFF. As DNA, the CDR3 is TGTGCCAGCAGCCAAGGGGGGTCGGGGACCGGGGAGCTGTTTTTT.

This clonotype was counted ten times or more. The rearrangement uses TRBV7-2 and TRBJ2-1; 14 bases line up with TRBD2. Germline CDR1 reads SGHTA; CDR2 reads FQGNSA. Germline trimming cut 0 bases from V and 9 bases from J; bases unmatched to any gene: 16. The CDR3 is 20 amino acids. DNA for the CDR3: TGTGCCAGCAGCTTAGCCCCGACTAGCGGGAGGGGTTTGGGAGTGGGTGAGCAGTTCTTC. Translated, it gives CASSLAPTSGRGLGVGEQFF.

The rearrangement links TRBV5-1 to TRBJ2-1; 8 nucleotides line up with TRBD2. V was clipped by 0 bases and J by 7 bases; unmatched bases: 15. Per germline, CDR1 SGHRS and CDR2 YFSETQ. The CDR3 is 18 residues long. CDR3 in amino acids: CASSLAPLDGGAGNEQFF. DNA for the CDR3: TGCGCCAGCAGCTTGGCCCCGTTAGACGGGGGGGCCGGGAATGAGCAGTTCTTC.

This clonotype has just a few counts. The chain links TRBV12-3 or TRBV12-4 to TRBJ1-2; 8 nucleotides agree with TRBD1. Trimming cost V 7 bases and J 3 bases; bases outside gene matches: 4. The CDR3 totals 13 residues. In DNA, the CDR3 is TGTGCCAGCAAACAACAGGGGGACTATGGCTACACCTTC. Translation gives CASKQQGDYGYTF.

The sample holds many counts of this clonotype. The chain joins TRBV27 to TRBJ2-3, with a possible D match to TRBD1 (6 bases). Germline lookup yields CDR1 MNHEY and CDR2 SMNVEV (reference sequence). CDR3 size: 17 residues. V was cut by 3 bases and J by 6 bases, with 22 bases left in between. For the CDR3, the DNA is TGTGCCAGCAGTTTGTCCCACCAGGCAGGGGAGTTGGATACGCAGTATTTT. This gives the protein CASSLSHQAGELDTQYF.

This chain joins TRBV20-1 and TRBJ1-5, with D unresolved. Germline assignment: CDR1 DFQATT and CDR2 SNEGSKA (reference sequence). This CDR3 contains 15 residues. The germline V and J ends were trimmed by 5 bases and 4 bases, with 18 bases remaining between them. The CDR3 DNA follows: TGCAGTGCTTCCTCTGAAGGACGGGTTAATCAGCCCCAGCATTTT. This translates into CSASSEGRVNQPQHF.

The chain is built from TRBV9 and TRBJ1-1; D is ambiguous. This CDR3 has 13 residues. In germline, CDR1 is SGDLS, CDR2 YYNGEE. The V and J ends lost 2 bases and 2 bases respectively, with 7 bases between them. CDR3 DNA sequence: TGTGCCAGCAGCGTGGATTTTAACACTGAAGCTTTCTTT. It specifies CASSVDFNTEAFF.

This clonotype occurred a few times. This sequence joins TRBV27 and TRBJ2-1; 8 bases align to TRBD1. This CDR3 spans 14 amino acids. J gave up 2 bases and V 7 bases, and 4 bases lay outside the gene matches. Per the germline V gene, CDR1 is MNHEY and CDR2 is SMNVEV (reference sequence). The chain's CDR3 is CASKPGQAYNEQFF. The CDR3 DNA follows: TGTGCCAGCAAACCGGGACAGGCCTACAATGAGCAGTTCTTC.

This clonotype was picked up many times. The chain has TRBV5-1 and TRBJ2-2; the D is unclear. V lost 7 bases, J lost 5 bases, and 6 bases lay in between. The CDR3 is 11 residues long. CDR1 and CDR2 from the germline V gene are SGHRS and YFSETQ. CDR3 sequence: CASGQTGELFF. DNA of the CDR3: TGCGCCAGCGGTCAGACCGGGGAGCTGTTTTTT.

Note on this clonotype: Possible read error: a much larger clone is one base away. The CDR3 carries no conserved terminal phenylalanine or tryptophan, so it likely arises from a read error. The V gene is TRBV7-8, the J gene TRBJ2-1; D is unclear. The germline V gene has CDR1 SGHVS and CDR2 FQNEAQ. The CDR3 has 13 amino acids. Trimming left V 0 bases short and J 7 bases short, with 7 bases between. CDR3 in amino acids: CASSLASVNEQFY. The CDR3 DNA sequence: TGTGCCAGCAGCTTAGCGTCCGTAAATGAGCAGTTCTAC.

This clonotype has more than one count but fewer than ten. This chain links TRBV11-2 with TRBJ2-3, with D possibly being TRBD1 (5 bases). CDR3 size: 22 residues. Trimming took 4 bases from V and 0 from J, leaving 32 bases between them. Germline assignment: CDR1 SGHAT and CDR2 FQNNGV. The DNA of the CDR3 is TGTGCCAGCAGCTCCGACAACCAATCGCTTGGGGCGATAGAGTGGAGCACAGATACGCAGTATTTT. This gives the protein CASSSDNQSLGAIEWSTDTQYF.

This clonotype was seen only a few times. This chain uses TRBV15 with TRBJ2-7; 8 positions match TRBD1. This CDR3 region has 15 residues. V lost 1 base to trimming and J lost 3 bases; unmatched junction nucleotides: 5. From germline, CDR1 is LNHNV and CDR2 YYDKDF (reference sequence). The CDR3 DNA follows: TGTGCCACCAGCAGAGGTGGCGGGACAGGCTACGAGCAGTACTTC. It translates to CATSRGGGTGYEQYF. Supplemented by reference TRBV15 and TRBJ2-7, the full variable domain reads DAMVIQNPRYQVTQFGKPVTLSCSQTLNHNVMYWYQQKSSQAPKLLFHYYDKDFNNEADTPDNFQSRRPNTSFCFLDIRSPGLGDTAMYLCATSRGGGTGYEQYFGPGTRLTVT.

The chain recombines TRBV9 with TRBJ2-3; the D gene is possibly TRBD2 (6 bases). Per germline, CDR1 SGDLS and CDR2 YYNGEE. The CDR3 covers 12 residues. The germline V and J ends were trimmed by 5 bases and 10 bases, with 14 bases remaining between them. In DNA, the CDR3 is TGTGCCAGCAGTTTGAGGGACTCAGCGCAGTATTTT. It translates to CASSLRDSAQYF.

This clonotype was detected ten times or more. This chain joins TRBV7-2 and TRBJ1-1; 8 bases line up with TRBD1. Trimming removed 4 bases from V and 5 bases from J; junction bases left unmatched: 9. This CDR3 contains 15 residues. Germline CDR1 reads SGHTA; CDR2 reads FQGNSA. Here the CDR3 DNA reads TGTGCCAGCAGCTCGATAAGACAGGGGTCGACTGAAGCTTTCTTT. It encodes CASSSIRQGSTEAFF.

The chain carries TRBV12-3 or TRBV12-4 and TRBJ2-1; no firm D call. The CDR3 has 14 amino acids. With 2 bases removed from V and 2 bases from J, the gap between germline ends came to 7 bases. CDR3 residues: CASSLNSPYNEQFF. The CDR3 DNA reads TGTGCCAGCAGTTTAAACAGCCCCTACAATGAGCAGTTCTTC.

This clonotype was seen at least ten times. V and J are TRBV10-3 and TRBJ1-5; 9 bases are a match to TRBD1. V shed 6 bases, J shed 3 bases, and the junction held 9 bases outside the gene matches. The length of the CDR3 is 16 residues. The germline CDR1 and CDR2 sequences are ENHRY and SYGVKD. The CDR3 region is CAISSDRGFTNQPQHF. CDR3 nucleotides: TGTGCCATCAGCTCGGACAGGGGTTTCACCAATCAGCCCCAGCATTTT.

This clonotype was recorded many times. The chain joins TRBV2 to TRBJ2-3; no clear D. This CDR3 contains 11 residues. Germline-derived CDR1 and CDR2 are SNHLY and FYNNEI. V was clipped by 6 bases and J by 5 bases, with 6 bases between them. The CDR3 is CASSALDTQYF. As DNA, the CDR3 is TGTGCCAGCAGCGCATTAGATACGCAGTATTTT. Supplemented by reference TRBV2 and TRBJ2-3, the full variable domain reads EPEVTQTPSHQVTQMGQEVILRCVPISNHLYFYWYRQILGQKVEFLVSFYNNEISEKSEIFDDQFSVERPDGSNFTLKIRSTKLEDSAMYFCASSALDTQYFGPGTRLTVL.

This clonotype was counted at least ten times. The CDR3 DNA follows: TGCGCCAGCAGCTTTGCGGATGAAGCTTTCTTT. It yields the protein CASSFADEAFF. The chain is built from TRBV5-1 and TRBJ1-1; D call uncertain. Trimming removed 2 bases at V and 7 bases at J, with 6 bases between. Germline CDR1 SGHRS, CDR2 YFSETQ. The CDR3 is made up of 11 amino acids.

In its sample, this clonotype was seen a few times. The genes are TRBV4-1 and TRBJ1-2; D unclear. Trimming took off 0 bases at V and 4 bases at J, with 15 bases between the two ends. The CDR3 totals 16 residues. CDR1 MGHRA and CDR2 YSYEKL come from the germline V gene. The CDR3 nucleotides read TGCGCCAGCAGCCAAGAAGGTACCTCTCTTTTCTATGGCTACACCTTC. The encoded protein is CASSQEGTSLFYGYTF.

The chain combines TRBV27 with TRBJ2-6; no reliable D call. The CDR3 consists of 19 residues. CDR1 is MNHEY, CDR2 SMNVEV, per germline (reference sequence). The V and J ends lost 4 bases and 0 bases respectively, with 19 bases between them. This chain's CDR3 is CASSSSNSAPVSGANVLTF. In nucleotides, the CDR3 is TGTGCCAGCAGTTCATCGAACTCCGCTCCCGTCTCTGGGGCCAACGTCCTGACTTTC.

In its sample, this clonotype was seen many times. The rearrangement joins TRBV29-1 to TRBJ2-6, with D uncertain. The CDR3 has 12 residues. V dropped 2 bases and J dropped 4 bases, with 3 bases sitting between them. Germline V gene data show CDR1 as SQVTM and CDR2 as ANQGSEA. DNA of the CDR3: TGCAGCGTTGAAAGGGGGGCCAACGTCCTGACTTTC. Its translation is CSVERGANVLTF.

The sample holds a few counts of this clonotype. J is TRBJ1-1 and V is TRBV12-3 or TRBV12-4, with no clear D. The CDR3 runs 15 residues. V was pared by 7 bases and J by 0 bases, with 15 bases between. This chain's CDR3 is CASITQMGMNTEAFF. For the CDR3, the DNA is TGTGCCAGCATCACCCAGATGGGGATGAACACTGAAGCTTTCTTT.

This clonotype was counted many times. The gene calls are TRBV9 and TRBJ2-1, with TRBD2 identical over 10 bases. In germline, CDR1 is SGDLS, CDR2 YYNGEE. The CDR3 spans 16 residues. V lost 4 bases, J lost 2 bases, and 6 bases stayed unmatched. CDR3 nucleotides: TGTGCCAGCAGCCAAGGCCTAGCGGGAGCCTACAATGAGCAGTTCTTC. It translates to CASSQGLAGAYNEQFF. The full variable domain, with the rest looked up from reference TRBV9 and TRBJ2-1, is DSGVTQTPKHLITATGQRVTLRCSPRSGDLSVYWYQQSLDQGLQFLIQYYNGEERAKGNILERFSAQQFPDLHSELNLSSLELGDSALYFCASSQGLAGAYNEQFFGPGTRLTVL.

This clonotype was counted only a few times. V usage is TRBV28 and J usage is TRBJ2-3, with 9 nucleotides matching TRBD2. The CDR3 spans 17 residues. Germline CDR1 and CDR2: MDHEN and SYDVKM. V lost 2 bases and J lost 4; bases outside the gene matches: 10. CDR3 nucleotide sequence: TGTGCCAGCAGTTTAAAGGTAGCGGGAGTTTACGCAGATACGCAGTATTTT. Protein sequence: CASSLKVAGVYADTQYF.

This clonotype was counted at least ten times. The V and J genes are TRBV5-6 and TRBJ2-1, with 9 bases identical to TRBD1. V dropped 4 bases and J dropped 15; count of bases not matched to a gene: 11. The CDR3 is made up of 13 amino acids. The germline V gene has CDR1 SGHDT and CDR2 YYEEEE. As DNA, the CDR3 is TGTGCCAGCAGCGTGGGGGCTGGACAGGGGCGGTTCTTC. It is translated as CASSVGAGQGRFF.